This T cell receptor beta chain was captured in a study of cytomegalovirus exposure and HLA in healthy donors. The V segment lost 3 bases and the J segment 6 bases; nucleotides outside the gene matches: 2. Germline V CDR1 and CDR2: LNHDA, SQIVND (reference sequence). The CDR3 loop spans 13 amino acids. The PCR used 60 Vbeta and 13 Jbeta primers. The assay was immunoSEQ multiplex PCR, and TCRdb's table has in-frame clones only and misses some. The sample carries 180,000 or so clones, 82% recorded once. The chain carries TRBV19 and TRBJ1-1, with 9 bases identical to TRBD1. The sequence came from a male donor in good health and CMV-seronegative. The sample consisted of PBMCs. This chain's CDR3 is CASSITGGAEAFF. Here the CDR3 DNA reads TGTGCCAGTAGTATTACAGGGGGCGCTGAAGCTTTCTTT. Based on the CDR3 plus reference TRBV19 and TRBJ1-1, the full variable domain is DGGITQSPKYLFRKEGQNVTLSCEQNLNHDAMYWYRQDPGQGLRLIYYSQIVNDFQKGDIAEGYSVSREKKESFPLTVTSAQKNPTAFYLCASSITGGAEAFFGQGTRLTVV.